Listed here is a single TCR beta chain. Its antigen is still unknown. This sample is drawn from a study of PD-1 blockade in classical Hodgkin lymphoma. General study findings and limits: TCR diversity in CD4+, not CD8+, cells rose significantly by C4D1. It was among complete responders that baseline diversity resembled that of newly diagnosed patients.

There was relapse after autologous stem cell transplantation in every patient, and there was variation in brentuximab vedotin exposure. Profiled with immunoSEQ multiplex PCR; TCRdb holds only in-frame clones, not every one. The data contain some 96,000 clones, around 80% of them singletons. Trimming left V 6 bases short and J 2 bases short, with 10 bases between. Per germline, CDR1 MGHDK and CDR2 SYGVNS. The CDR3 consists of 14 residues. This chain joins TRBV25-1 and TRBJ1-4, with no clear D. This receptor was obtained from a human donor with classical Hodgkin lymphoma. The sample was peripheral blood mononuclear cells (PBMCs), taken at baseline. The CDR3 here is CASRSPATNEKLFF. CDR3 coding DNA: TGTGCCAGCAGGTCCCCGGCGACTAATGAAAAACTGTTTTTT. Complete variable domain (other parts from reference TRBV25-1 and TRBJ1-4): EADIYQTPRYLVIGTGKKITLECSQTMGHDKMYWYQQDPGMELHLIHYSYGVNSTEKGDLSSESTVSRIRTEHFPLTLESARPSHTSQYLCASRSPATNEKLFFGSGTQLSVL.